The 8 T cell receptor beta chains reported below all come from one sample, sequenced in a study of shared clonotypes between healthy human individuals. Produced via immunoSEQ multiplex PCR; TCRdb's table is partial and in-frame only. This sample has 950,000 to 1,100,000 clones; around 78% occur once, and the top ten carry roughly 0.57%. The specimen sequenced was memory CD4+ T cells from PBMCs. Subset specified: CD45RA-negative fraction. Source of these receptors: a man aged 18 to 29 in good health. Some clones in this sample may be carry-over from other donors' samples.

The rearrangement links TRBV28 to TRBJ2-3; D remains unclear. This CDR3 spans 13 amino acids. Trimming took 5 bases from V and 0 from J, leaving 6 bases between them. The germline V gene encodes CDR1 MDHEN and CDR2 SYDVKM. CDR3 sequence: CASSRQSTDTQYF. In DNA, the CDR3 is TGTGCCAGCAGTAGGCAGAGCACAGATACGCAGTATTTT.

The chain uses TRBV6-5 and TRBJ2-7; D may be TRBD2 (6 bases). Deletions cut 7 bases from V and 11 bases from J, with 24 bases between. CDR1 and CDR2 (germline): MNHEY, SVGAGI. This CDR3 has 14 amino acids. The CDR3 sequence: CASIRRTTCFREYF. CDR3 DNA sequence: TGTGCCAGCATTCGCCGGACTACCTGCTTTCGGGAGTACTTC.

Comment on this clone: In the same sample, other DNA sequences code for this CDR3. CDR3 residues: CASSWGSSNQPQHF. In nucleotides, the CDR3 is TGTGCCAGCAGCTGGGGCAGTAGCAATCAGCCCCAGCATTTT. This rearrangement joins TRBV28 to TRBJ1-5; a weak D match, TRBD1 (5 bases). CDR1 and CDR2 (germline): MDHEN, SYDVKM. Trimming took 6 bases from V and 0 from J, leaving 9 bases between them. The length of the CDR3 is 14 residues.

This chain connects TRBV7-2 to TRBJ2-1; 11 bases map to TRBD1. In germline, CDR1 is SGHTA, CDR2 FQGNSA. Trimming removed 0 bases from V and 9 bases from J; junction bases left unmatched: 7. CDR3 length: 16 residues. Here the CDR3 DNA reads TGTGCCAGCAGCTTAGCGCTAGGACAGGGGGCGATTGAGCAGTTCTTC. Translation gives CASSLALGQGAIEQFF.

V and J are TRBV6-1 and TRBJ2-7; 7 nucleotides agree with TRBD1. This CDR3 comprises 14 residues. V lost 8 bases, J lost 1 base, and 8 bases stayed unmatched. Germline CDR1 and CDR2: MNHNS and SASEGT. This chain's CDR3 is CASGSQGVSYEQYF. The CDR3 bases are TGTGCCAGCGGCAGTCAGGGGGTTTCCTACGAGCAGTACTTC.

This CDR3 reads CASSPRTNQQYF. As DNA, the CDR3 is TGTGCCAGCAGCCCAAGGACTAATCAGCAGTACTTC. The chain joins TRBV5-8 to TRBJ2-7; tentatively, D is TRBD2 (6 bases). V lost 4 bases to trimming and J lost 8 bases, with 13 bases between them. The CDR3 length is 12 residues. Looked up from germline, CDR1 is SGHTS and CDR2 is YDEGEE.

For this clone: A much larger clone lies a single base off, so this may be a read error. Other nucleotide sequences from this sample produce the same CDR3. CDR3 nucleotide sequence: TGTGCCAGCAGCCCGACTAGCGGGAGTTACGAGCAGTACTTC. Amino acids: CASSPTSGSYEQYF. The V call is TRBV7-9, the J call TRBJ2-7, with 12 bases lining up with TRBD2. Trimming removed 5 bases from V and 4 bases from J; junction bases left unmatched: 3. There are 14 residues in the CDR3. Germline assignment: CDR1 SEHNR and CDR2 FQNEAQ (reference sequence).

The chain joins TRBV2 to TRBJ1-1; a possible D gene is TRBD1 (5 bases). V was pared by 3 bases and J by 3 bases, with 11 bases between. CDR3 length: 14 amino acids. The germline V gene has CDR1 SNHLY and CDR2 FYNNEI. CDR3 loop: CASSDWGWDTEAFF. The CDR3 DNA sequence: TGTGCCAGCAGTGATTGGGGGTGGGACACTGAAGCTTTCTTT.